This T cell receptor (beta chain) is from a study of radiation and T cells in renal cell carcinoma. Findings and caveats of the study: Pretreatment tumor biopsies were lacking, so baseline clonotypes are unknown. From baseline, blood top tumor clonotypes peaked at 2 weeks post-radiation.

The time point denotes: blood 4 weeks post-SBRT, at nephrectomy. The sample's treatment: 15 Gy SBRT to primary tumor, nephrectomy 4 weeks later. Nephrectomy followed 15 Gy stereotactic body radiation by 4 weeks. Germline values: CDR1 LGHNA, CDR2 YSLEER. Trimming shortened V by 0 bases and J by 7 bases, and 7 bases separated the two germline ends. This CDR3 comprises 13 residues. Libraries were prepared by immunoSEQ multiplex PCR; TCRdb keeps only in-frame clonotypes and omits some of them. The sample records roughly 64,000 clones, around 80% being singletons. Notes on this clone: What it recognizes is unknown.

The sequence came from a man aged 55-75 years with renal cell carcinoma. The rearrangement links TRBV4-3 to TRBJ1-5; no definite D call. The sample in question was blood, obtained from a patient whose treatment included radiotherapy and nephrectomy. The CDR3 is CASSQDLRQPQHF. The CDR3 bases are TGCGCCAGCAGCCAAGATCTGAGGCAGCCCCAGCATTTT.